The following is a T cell receptor beta chain sequence with its context. Its antigen is unidentified. This record belongs to a study of T cell repertoires in cytomegalovirus infection. Overall study context: CMV epitopes used comprised recently identified HLA-C-restricted ones and well-studied HLA-B-restricted ones.

Using its own MiXCR run on the reads, TCRdb lists one record per CDR3 protein. In the table there are 830,000 or so distinct CDR3 sequences, approximately 30% of which are singletons. From germline, CDR1 is SGHVS and CDR2 FQNEAQ. The ends were cut back, 5 bases at V and 2 bases at J, with 17 bases in the middle. This CDR3 spans 16 amino acids. The gene calls are TRBV7-8 and TRBJ2-3; TRBD1 or TRBD2 may be the D gene (6 bases each). The sample was cultured CD8+ T cells from PBMCs, taken from culture after CMV antigen stimulation. The origin of this receptor is a human donor in good health (CMV status not recorded). Some clones in this sample may be carry-over from other donors' samples. CDR3: CASSPTGAIYTDTQYF. Here the CDR3 DNA reads TGTGCCAGCAGCCCTACGGGGGCGATATACACAGATACGCAGTATTTT.